Detailed here is one T cell receptor (beta chain). The germline V gene encodes CDR1 SGHRS and CDR2 YFSETQ. This CDR3 has 14 amino acids. Trimming took off 5 bases at V and 5 bases at J, with 16 bases between the two ends. Treatment described: oral pan-JAK inhibitor, 5-10 mg twice daily. The sample originates from a study of CD8+ T cells in alopecia areata. Reverse transcription of extracted RNA yielded cDNA, which provided the sequencing template. Clones were read by immunoSEQ multiplex PCR, and TCRdb kept only the in-frame ones, dropping some. The data contain 90,000 to 120,000 clones, roughly 84% of them singletons.

V usage is TRBV5-1 and J usage is TRBJ2-5, with D perhaps matching TRBD2 (7 bases). The source is a human donor with alopecia areata. Source: CD8+ T cells sorted from blood, taken at week 24, from a patient treated with tofacitinib. DNA for the CDR3: TGCGCCAGCAGATCCCTCGGGGGGCCGGAGACCCAGTACTTC. Its translation is CASRSLGGPETQYF.